Sequencing of this TCR beta chain was carried out in a study of long-term antiretroviral therapy in people with HIV. Germline assignment: CDR1 SEHNR and CDR2 FQNEAQ (reference sequence). The junction had 8 bases not matched to a gene; V was cut back by 6 bases and J by 8 bases. This CDR3 is 14 amino acids long. Researchers ran immunoSEQ v3.0 at survey level. The method was immunoSEQ multiplex PCR; TCRdb's version includes in-frame clones alone and lacks a portion of them. The sample lists several thousand clones; roughly 80% were seen once. At least two post-ART and at least one pre-ART PBMC sample were available for each donor. Prior to DNA extraction, the samples held about 1-11 million cryopreserved PBMC.

Sequencing used unsorted PBMCs, obtained roughly 2.5 years before starting antiretroviral therapy. The J gene is TRBJ1-4, the V gene TRBV7-9; TRBD1 agrees at 8 bases. This sequence originates from a man aged 40-49 years with HIV. The CDR3 bases are TGTGCCAGCAGATCCGGGACAGGCGGGGAAAAACTGTTTTTT. Its protein is CASRSGTGGEKLFF.